The 23 T cell receptor beta chains below all came from one sample that was sequenced in a study of PD-1 blockade in classical Hodgkin lymphoma. All trial patients relapsed after autologous stem cell transplantation. Generated by immunoSEQ multiplex PCR, the TCRdb table keeps only in-frame clones and is missing some. The sample includes 14,000 or so clones, roughly 80% of them seen just once. The input for sequencing was peripheral blood mononuclear cells (PBMCs), taken at baseline. All receptors come from a human donor with classical Hodgkin lymphoma.

This clone was detected a few times. The chain is built from TRBV10-3 and TRBJ1-2; perhaps TRBD1 as D (6 bases). In germline, CDR1 is ENHRY, CDR2 SYGVKD. The CDR3 consists of 15 residues. The V and J ends lost 5 bases and 2 bases respectively, with 15 bases between them. The CDR3 coding sequence is TGTGCCATCAGTCCACAGGGCATGGGCAACTATGGCTACACCTTC. This gives the protein CAISPQGMGNYGYTF.

The chain combines TRBV2 with TRBJ1-1; 7 bases map to TRBD1. Germline trimming cut 4 bases from V and 4 bases from J; bases unmatched to any gene: 9. Germline loops: CDR1 SNHLY, CDR2 FYNNEI. CDR3 length equals 15 residues. The CDR3 DNA follows: TGTGCCAGCAGTGCGAGACAGGGTGGTCGCACTGAAGCTTTCTTT. Its protein product is CASSARQGGRTEAFF.

The rearrangement links TRBV6-1 to TRBJ2-2; D gene ambiguous. Trimming took off 6 bases at V and 1 base at J, with 9 bases between the two ends. Germline loops: CDR1 MNHNS, CDR2 SASEGT. The CDR3 is 14 residues long. CDR3 in amino acids: CASRPRGNTGELFF. The CDR3 bases are TGTGCCAGCAGACCCCGTGGGAACACCGGGGAGCTGTTTTTT.

This clone was seen only a few times. The V call is TRBV11-2, the J call TRBJ1-1; no firm D call. This CDR3 has 12 amino acids. Germline V gene sequence: CDR1 SGHAT, CDR2 FQNNGV. Trimming stripped 4 bases from V and 6 bases from J, with 9 bases between. The CDR3 bases are TGTGCCAGCAGCTCGGATTCGGCTGAAGCTTTCTTT. Its translation is CASSSDSAEAFF. The variable domain in full, with the rest retrieved from reference TRBV11-2 and TRBJ1-1, is EAGVAQSPRYKIIEKRQSVAFWCNPISGHATLYWYQQILGQGPKLLIQFQNNGVVDDSQLPKDRFSAERLKGVDSTLKIQPAKLEDSAVYLCASSSDSAEAFFGQGTRLTVV.

The rearrangement links TRBV28 to TRBJ2-2, with D maybe TRBD2 (7 bases). Per germline, CDR1 MDHEN and CDR2 SYDVKM. The CDR3 spans 14 residues. Trimming removed 5 bases at V and 7 bases at J, with 14 bases between. The CDR3 protein is CASSRGGSIGELFF. The CDR3 DNA reads TGTGCCAGCAGTAGGGGGGGTTCCATCGGGGAGCTGTTTTTT. The full variable domain, rest sourced from reference TRBV28 and TRBJ2-2, is DVKVTQSSRYLVKRTGEKVFLECVQDMDHENMFWYRQDPGLGLRLIYFSYDVKMKEKGDIPEGYSVSREKKERFSLILESASTNQTSMYLCASSRGGSIGELFFGEGSRLTVL.

This chain links TRBV4-3 with TRBJ2-1; weak D call: TRBD2 (7 bases). The V and J ends lost 6 bases and 4 bases respectively, with 19 bases between them. The CDR3 has 16 residues. Germline values: CDR1 LGHNA, CDR2 YSLEER. The CDR3 is CASSKGGALIYNEQFF. CDR3 nucleotide sequence: TGCGCCAGCAGTAAGGGGGGGGCCCTAATATACAATGAGCAGTTCTTC.

The genes are TRBV6-4 and TRBJ2-2; D tentatively reads TRBD1 or TRBD2 (5 bases each). Germline CDR1 MRHNA, CDR2 SNTAGT. The CDR3 runs to 14 residues. Trimming cost V 2 bases and J 3 bases, with 7 bases left between them. CDR3 region: CASSDRGDTGELFF. DNA for the CDR3: TGTGCCAGCAGTGACAGAGGGGACACCGGGGAGCTGTTTTTT.

The chain carries TRBV19 and TRBJ2-7; D uncertain. Trimming pared 0 bases from V and 3 bases from J, leaving 6 bases between. CDR3 length: 13 amino acids. Germline V gene lookup returns CDR1 LNHDA and CDR2 SQIVND (reference sequence). The CDR3 DNA reads TGTGCCAGTAGTATAGACGGCAACTACGAGCAGTACTTC. Translated: CASSIDGNYEQYF. The full variable domain, its missing parts supplied by reference TRBV19 and TRBJ2-7, is DGGITQSPKYLFRKEGQNVTLSCEQNLNHDAMYWYRQDPGQGLRLIYYSQIVNDFQKGDIAEGYSVSREKKESFPLTVTSAQKNPTAFYLCASSIDGNYEQYFGPGTRLTVT.

This clone was seen a handful of times. The chain uses TRBV6-1 and TRBJ2-5, with a weak D call TRBD1 (5 bases). V gave up 4 bases and J gave up 2 bases, with 14 bases separating them. Germline values: CDR1 MNHNS, CDR2 SASEGT. The CDR3 runs 15 residues. The CDR3 loop reads CASSGRELGQETQYF. For the CDR3, the DNA is TGTGCCAGCAGTGGCAGGGAACTGGGACAAGAGACCCAGTACTTC.

The chain couples TRBV5-6 to TRBJ2-7; 8 bases fit TRBD1. The CDR3 has 12 residues. J gave up 9 bases and V 3 bases, and 5 bases lay outside the gene matches. From germline, CDR1 is SGHDT and CDR2 YYEEEE. The CDR3 is CASSWDRSGQYF. Written as DNA, the CDR3 is TGTGCCAGCAGCTGGGACAGGAGCGGGCAGTACTTC.

This chain links TRBV18 with TRBJ1-1, with D perhaps matching TRBD1 (6 bases). Per the germline V gene, CDR1 is KGHSH and CDR2 is LQKENI. Between the trimmed V and J ends, which lost 2 bases and 1 base, there was a span of 17 bases. This CDR3 comprises 17 residues. The CDR3 region is CASSPGAGVWANTEAFF. The CDR3 DNA follows: TGTGCCAGCTCACCAGGCGCAGGGGTTTGGGCGAACACTGAAGCTTTCTTT.

This chain links TRBV18 with TRBJ2-1; D is unresolved. Trimming left V 4 bases short and J 8 bases short, with 9 bases between. Germline loops: CDR1 KGHSH, CDR2 LQKENI. CDR3 length: 12 residues. In DNA form, the CDR3 reads TGTGCCAGCTCACGGGCCGGTTATGAGCAGTTCTTC. Translated: CASSRAGYEQFF.

This chain connects TRBV7-3 to TRBJ2-2; TRBD1 is a possible D gene (6 bases). V dropped 3 bases and J dropped 6 bases, with 14 bases sitting between them. The CDR3 totals 15 residues. The germline V gene encodes CDR1 SGHTA and CDR2 FQGTGA. CDR3 amino acids: CASSFGGGSSGELFF. In nucleotides, the CDR3 is TGTGCCAGCAGCTTTGGGGGCGGAAGCTCCGGGGAGCTGTTTTTT. Supplemented by reference TRBV7-3 and TRBJ2-2, the full variable domain reads GAGVSQTPSNKVTEKGKYVELRCDPISGHTALYWYRQSLGQGPEFLIYFQGTGAADDSGLPNDRFFAVRPEGSVSTLKIQRTERGDSAVYLCASSFGGGSSGELFFGEGSRLTVL.

The chain joins TRBV11-3 to TRBJ2-2, with D possibly TRBD2 on 5 matching bases. Germline V gene data show CDR1 as SGHNT and CDR2 as YENEEA. Trimming cost V 2 bases and J 2 bases, with 9 bases left between them. CDR3 length: 15 residues. CDR3 amino acids: CASSLFGDNTGELFF. The CDR3 DNA sequence: TGTGCCAGCAGCTTATTCGGGGATAACACCGGGGAGCTGTTTTTT.

The V and J genes are TRBV2 and TRBJ2-3, with D uncertain. Trimming removed 6 bases at V and 3 bases at J, with 7 bases between. The germline gives CDR1 SNHLY, CDR2 FYNNEI. There are 12 residues in the CDR3. The CDR3 sequence is CASSFRTDTQYF. In nucleotides, the CDR3 is TGTGCCAGCAGCTTCAGGACAGATACGCAGTATTTT.

The V gene is TRBV7-9, the J gene TRBJ2-3, with unresolved D. The germline V gene has CDR1 SEHNR and CDR2 FQNEAQ (reference sequence). Trimming removed 1 base at V and 2 bases at J, with 7 bases between. The CDR3 is made up of 14 amino acids. CDR3 sequence (DNA): TGTGCCAGCAGCTTAGGGGTCATCACAGATACGCAGTATTTT. Translation gives CASSLGVITDTQYF. Supplemented by reference TRBV7-9 and TRBJ2-3, the full variable domain reads DTGVSQNPRHKITKRGQNVTFRCDPISEHNRLYWYRQTLGQGPEFLTYFQNEAQLEKSRLLSDRFSAERPKGSFSTLEIQRTEQGDSAMYLCASSLGVITDTQYFGPGTRLTVL.

V gene TRBV6-6 combines with J gene TRBJ2-3, with 9 nucleotides matching TRBD2. Trimming at V came to 2 bases and at J to 5 bases, leaving 5 bases not matched to a gene. CDR1 is MNHNY and CDR2 is SVGAGI in the germline V gene (reference sequence). This CDR3 is built from 15 residues. The CDR3 region has the DNA TGTGCCAGCAGTTACGCGGCGGGGGGGCAAGATACGCAGTATTTT. This gives the protein CASSYAAGGQDTQYF.

The chain recombines TRBV7-9 with TRBJ2-7; 9 bases map to TRBD1. Germline V lookup: CDR1 SEHNR, CDR2 FQNEAQ (reference sequence). This CDR3 has 15 residues. Trimming removed 8 bases from V and 2 bases from J; junction bases left unmatched: 10. Here the CDR3 DNA reads TGTGCCAGCGGTCCAGGGACAGGGCGCCCCTACGAGCAGTACTTC. Residues: CASGPGTGRPYEQYF.

The chain combines TRBV7-2 with TRBJ2-3; weak D call: TRBD1 (5 bases). The CDR3 extends over 15 amino acids. V lost 3 bases and J 2 bases, leaving 12 bases between the germline ends. Germline CDR1 is SGHTA and CDR2 is FQGNSA. The CDR3 region is CASSFNDRTTDTQYF. The CDR3 DNA is TGTGCCAGCAGCTTTAATGACAGAACCACAGATACGCAGTATTTT.

V is TRBV19 and J is TRBJ2-3; D might be TRBD1 (6 bases). V was cut by 10 bases and J by 3 bases, with 17 bases left in between. The CDR3 extends over 14 amino acids. Germline lookup yields CDR1 LNHDA and CDR2 SQIVND (reference sequence). The CDR3 protein is CATDSLTNTDTQYF. For the CDR3, the DNA is TGTGCCACGGACAGTTTGACGAATACAGATACGCAGTATTTT.

The gene calls are TRBV5-1 and TRBJ2-3; no reliable D call. V lost 3 bases to trimming and J lost 0 bases, with 17 bases between them. There are 17 residues in the CDR3. The germline V gene encodes CDR1 SGHRS and CDR2 YFSETQ. The CDR3 is CASSSGLLHTSTDTQYF. CDR3 bases: TGCGCCAGCAGCTCCGGTCTCCTACATACTAGCACAGATACGCAGTATTTT.

The V gene is TRBV11-1, the J gene TRBJ2-3, with D perhaps matching TRBD1 or TRBD2 (5 bases each). Germline assignment: CDR1 SGHAT and CDR2 FQDESV (reference sequence). This CDR3 comprises 15 residues. Trimming removed 1 base at V and 2 bases at J, with 10 bases between. The CDR3 region is CASSLGTGATDTQYF. In DNA form, the CDR3 reads TGTGCCAGCAGCTTAGGGACCGGGGCCACAGATACGCAGTATTTT. The full variable domain, in which reference TRBV11-1 and TRBJ2-3 provide the parts outside the CDR3, is EAEVAQSPRYKITEKSQAVAFWCDPISGHATLYWYRQILGQGPELLVQFQDESVVDDSQLPKDRFSAERLKGVDSTLKIQPAELGDSAMYLCASSLGTGATDTQYFGPGTRLTVL.

DNA for the CDR3: TGCGCCAGCAGCCTTACGACCCCAACTAATGAAAAACTGTTTTTT. Protein sequence: CASSLTTPTNEKLFF. The chain has TRBV4-1 and TRBJ1-4; no clear D. The germline V gene has CDR1 MGHRA and CDR2 YSYEKL. Trimming took off 4 bases at V and 0 bases at J, with 9 bases between the two ends. The length of the CDR3 is 15 residues.